This T cell receptor beta chain was recovered during a study of T cells in Graves' hyperthyroidism and ophthalmopathy. The source material, RNA transcripts, was used to amplify TCR beta CDR3 regions. HTBI primers drove first-round RT-PCR of the TCR CDR3. TCRdb independently ran MiXCR on the multiplex PCR reads; one entry per CDR3 protein. Of some 420,000 distinct CDR3 sequences in the sample, roughly an eighth were seen once. The CDR3 consists of 15 residues. V gave up 4 bases and J gave up 3 bases; unmatched junction bases: 5. Germline CDR1 and CDR2: MRHNA and SNTAGT. Graves' hyperthyroidism showing no ophthalmopathy progression within 18 months was considered stable. Patients were aged 18 to 65, had disease duration under 2 months, and had newly diagnosed hyperthyroidism. Diagnostic assessment was based on clinical symptoms, serum thyroxine and TRAb, thyroid ultrasound and orbital computed tomography.

Sequencing was carried out using blood. The sequence came from a woman between 18 and 29 years old with Graves' hyperthyroidism. The chain joins TRBV6-4 to TRBJ1-5, with 8 nucleotides matching TRBD1. The CDR3 nucleotides read TGTGCCAGCAGTGTACACAGGGGGAACAATCAGCCCCAGCATTTT. Translation gives CASSVHRGNNQPQHF.